This section outlines one T cell receptor (beta chain) sequence together with its context. What it binds is unknown. This sample was included in a study of cytomegalovirus exposure and HLA in healthy donors. Study-wide points: Associated with cytomegalovirus, according to the listing, were 150 to 200 TCR beta chains.

Germline values: CDR1 SNHLY, CDR2 FYNNEI. This CDR3 has 14 residues. Trimming left V 7 bases short and J 4 bases short, with 17 bases between. The PCR was carried out with 60 Vbeta primers and 13 Jbeta primers. TCRdb's table, derived via immunoSEQ multiplex PCR, lists solely in-frame clones and lacks some. The data hold about 120,000 clones, with around four fifths observed a single time. This receptor was obtained from a man between 60 and 70 years old in good health and CMV-seropositive. This chain uses TRBV2 with TRBJ2-7; D may be TRBD2 (7 bases). Specimen: PBMCs. CDR3 residues: CASTRGGALYEQYF. In DNA form, the CDR3 reads TGTGCCAGCACCCGAGGGGGGGCTCTATACGAGCAGTACTTC.